This T cell receptor beta chain was recovered during a study of sequential checkpoint blockade in melanoma. Study background: First-line arms were nivolumab then ipilimumab, or the reverse, randomized 1:1.

The protocol was immunoSEQ multiplex PCR, while the TCRdb copy is restricted to in-frame clones and leaves out a portion. The repertoire holds tens of thousands of clones, with roughly 91% as singletons. The treatment was: randomized to nivolumab then ipilimumab (arm A) or the reverse (arm B). From thawed PBMCs, live CD3+CD8+ cells negative for CD19 and CD56 were sorted. Trimming shortened V by 6 bases and J by 2 bases, and 11 bases separated the two germline ends. Germline loops: CDR1 SQVTM, CDR2 ANQGSEA. This CDR3 has 14 amino acids. A single count supports this clone. The chain combines TRBV29-1 with TRBJ2-6, with a tentative D call TRBD1 (6 bases). This receptor was obtained from a human donor with melanoma. This material consisted of CD8+ T cells sorted from blood (inferred from file names), taken from a patient given nivolumab and ipilimumab in sequence. The CDR3 nucleotides are TGCAGCGTGGAATCAGGGGCTGGGGCCAACGTCCTGACTTTC. This translates into CSVESGAGANVLTF.